The present TCR beta chain was sequenced within a study of spatial heterogeneity in lung cancer (dated by TCRdb to the late 2010s). The study in broad terms: Beta-chain transcripts were consistently detected in greater numbers than alpha-chain transcripts, which likely reflects a higher abundance of beta-chain transcripts. TCR transcript counts in tumor regions correlated strongly with a T cell transcriptional module score from matched bulk RNA-seq. In the raw uncorrected reads, each unique combination of TCR and UMI appeared on average more than ten times. TCR alpha and beta repertoires were quantitatively compared across multiple tumor regions, matched nontumor lung and blood in non-small cell lung cancer. TCR repertoire features were related to nonsynonymous mutation counts determined by whole-exome sequencing of tumor tissue. Both alpha and beta chains were TCR-sequenced in samples taken at surgery, namely 220 tumor regions, around 70 matched nontumor lung samples and just over 55 PBMC samples. Paper-wide results and their limitations: The count of ubiquitous expanded TCRs correlated with the count of ubiquitous nonsynonymous mutations, and the count of regional expanded TCRs correlated with the count of regional nonsynonymous mutations. TCR-seq was estimated to cover only approximately 7% of tumor T cells for alpha chains and approximately 12% for beta chains. The tumor nonsynonymous mutation count correlated with the number of expanded alpha and beta TCRs within the tumor. Additional single-cell paired TCR alpha and beta sequencing was considered necessary to confirm, at a functional level, the hypothesis that regional TCRs recognize regional mutations.

The time point label corresponds to: sample taken at primary tumor resection. The donors were fewer than 90 patients from the lung TRACERx cohort who had early-stage, untreated non-small cell lung cancer. Without any cell sorting, TCR sequencing was performed on whole RNA extracted either from tumor and nontumor lung tissue or from cryopreserved PBMC samples. Only patients with enough RNA available from two or more tumor regions were chosen for TCR sequencing. Before being selected, tumor and adjacent nontumor lung specimens were reviewed by a lung pathologist. The library was made by 5' RACE. These reads were obtained on a NextSeq 500. In the TCR library protocol, a unique molecular identifier was attached to each TCR cDNA molecule so that PCR and sequencing errors could be corrected. In the source study's methods: Decombinator tools were used for TCR identification, UMI-based error correction and CDR3 extraction. Expanded TCRs were defined as those above a frequency of 2 per 1,000, corresponding to the top 1% of the tumor frequency distribution. Expanded tumor TCRs statistically deemed absent (corrected P<0.05) from at least one tumor region were classed as regional, and all other expanded tumor TCRs were classed as ubiquitous. Renyi diversity was calculated using the R vegan package after each repertoire was subsampled 100 times to 5,000 TCRs. CDR3 similarity networks were constructed using string-kernel similarity of amino acid triplets, with links drawn between CDR3s whose pairwise similarity was above 0.82. The public reads were run again by TCRdb, first through fastp at Q25 and then through MiXCR, and only productive beta chains were kept. Entries are consolidated by CDR3 protein sequence, retaining the most common genes and DNA. TCRdb's processing, not the authors', yielded these V and J calls. The sample has fewer than 20,000 distinct CDR3 sequences on record, 6.5% of them singletons. Clones ranked in the top ten supply about 3.5% of the sample.

This clonotype was seen many times. The specificity of this receptor is unknown. Nothing much larger sits one base from this clone, and base qualities are not available. The CDR3 runs 17 amino acids, cysteine and phenylalanine included. Only the CDR3 portion is preserved as DNA: 51 bases, with reading frame beginning at the first base. Per the germline V gene, SGHRS is the CDR1 and YFSETQ is the CDR2. V lost 0 bases and J lost 4 bases; the stretch between them is 16 bases long. The source is a female donor with early-stage non-small cell lung cancer. The chain is encoded by TRBV5-1 joined to TRBJ2-2; the D gene is perhaps TRBD1 or TRBD2, each of them matching over 5 bases. Sequences were derived from lung tumor tissue, sampled at surgery. In nucleotide form, the sequence is TGCGCCAGCAGCTTGGCCCCCGGGACGGCGGGCACCGGGGAGCTGTTTTTT. It specifies CASSLAPGTAGTGELFF.